This T cell receptor beta chain derives from a study of post-analysis software for immune sequencing data. Notes on the study in general: A handful of TRBV segments were significantly more frequent in patients than in controls. TRBV5-6, TRBV5-1 and TRBV20-1 were among these segments.

This clonotype is a singleton in its sample. Its antigen is unknown. A much larger clone is a single base away; this may be a read error. Included in the TCR beta cDNA libraries were unique molecular identifiers. TCRdb ran MiXCR on the PCR reads and lists one entry per CDR3 protein. This table has approximately 630,000 distinct CDR3 sequences, about 60% appearing once. The CDR3 is 14 amino acids. V was pared by 4 bases and J by 2 bases, with 10 bases between. Germline CDR1 and CDR2: SGHTA and FQGNSA. The rearrangement uses TRBV7-2 and TRBJ2-3, with D possibly matching TRBD1 (6 bases). The material sequenced was blood. The sequence was collected from a girl aged 2 to 10 with multiple sclerosis. CDR3 protein: CASSSRDNTDTQYF. In nucleotides, the CDR3 is TGTGCCAGCAGCTCCCGGGACAACACAGATACGCAGTATTTT.